Following are 21 T cell receptor beta chains from one sample sequenced in a study of spatial heterogeneity in lung cancer. Study-level findings and limits: Mutation tallies in tumors tracked expanded intratumoral alpha and beta TCR counts.

Time point meaning: sample taken at primary tumor resection. Antigens for these TCRs are unknown. Each CDR3 protein gets one entry after TCRdb re-called the 5' RACE reads with MiXCR. The sample consists of about 2,800 distinct CDR3 sequences, approximately 11% of them appearing once. The sequencing used lung tumor tissue, collected at surgery. The receptors stem from a male donor with early-stage non-small cell lung cancer.

Notes on this clonotype: This beta chain represents an off-target read in a library built for alpha chains; its size is of limited meaning. The chain employs TRBV27 and TRBJ2-7; tentative D call: TRBD2 (5 bases). This CDR3 contains 13 residues. Germline V gene data show CDR1 as MNHEY and CDR2 as SMNVEV (reference sequence). Trimming left V 2 bases short and J 4 bases short, with 9 bases between. The CDR3 loop is CASSLEGGYEQYF. The CDR3 nucleotides read TGTGCCAGCAGTTTAGAGGGCGGGTACGAGCAGTACTTC.

This clonotype is classed as medium-sized (0.01 to 0.1%). With the library built for alpha chains, this beta chain is off target and its frequency is not meaningful. The genes are TRBV27 and TRBJ1-6; perhaps TRBD1 as D (6 bases). Germline loops: CDR1 MNHEY, CDR2 SMNVEV (reference sequence). The length of the CDR3 is 16 residues. V lost 2 bases to trimming and J lost 7 bases, with 15 bases between them. The CDR3 reads CASSLGGARLNSPLHF. The CDR3 DNA follows: TGTGCCAGCAGTTTAGGGGGCGCGCGCTTAAATTCACCCCTCCACTTT.

On this clonotype itself: A library prepared for alpha chains yielded this beta chain as an off-target read; its size is of little meaning. The chain carries TRBV28 and TRBJ2-7; 8 bases map to TRBD1. The germline gives CDR1 MDHEN, CDR2 SYDVKM. Trimming took 6 bases from V and 3 from J; bases not matched to a gene: 1. This CDR3 has 12 residues. The CDR3 loop is CASRTGDYEQYF. Written as DNA, the CDR3 is TGTGCCAGCAGGACAGGGGACTACGAGCAGTACTTC. Looking up the rest from reference TRBV28 and TRBJ2-7 gives the full variable domain: DVKVTQSSRYLVKRTGEKVFLECVQDMDHENMFWYRQDPGLGLRLIYFSYDVKMKEKGDIPEGYSVSREKKERFSLILESASTNQTSMYLCASRTGDYEQYFGPGTRLTVT.

By proportion, this clonotype is medium-sized. The library was built for alpha chains, so this beta chain is an off-target read and its size means little. The rearrangement joins TRBV7-3 to TRBJ2-1; D is possibly TRBD2 (6 bases). Per germline, CDR1 SGHTA and CDR2 FQGTGA. The V end was cut by 2 bases, the J end by 10 bases, with 18 bases between. This CDR3 is built from 15 residues. The CDR3 DNA follows: TGTGCCAGCAGCTTATCTCTCACTAGCAGCAAAGAGCAGTTCTTC. Translated, it gives CASSLSLTSSKEQFF.

This clonotype is classed as large. The library was designed around alpha chains, so this beta chain is a stray read whose abundance carries little weight. The chain carries TRBV5-6 and TRBJ2-5; D not resolved. This CDR3 contains 11 residues. In germline, CDR1 is SGHDT, CDR2 YYEEEE. The V and J ends lost 4 bases and 3 bases respectively, with 4 bases between them. In nucleotides, the CDR3 is TGTGCCAGCAGCATAGAAGAGACCCAGTACTTC. It encodes CASSIEETQYF.

This clonotype is labeled medium-sized. This beta chain lies outside the target of a library built for alpha chains; its clone size means little. The chain uses TRBV12-5 and TRBJ1-5; possibly TRBD1 for D (5 bases). V was pared by 2 bases and J by 0 bases, with 17 bases between. This CDR3 has 18 amino acids. CDR1 and CDR2 from the germline V gene are LGHNT and FRNRAP. The CDR3 here is CASGLRGSRSHSNQPQHF. CDR3 nucleotide sequence: TGTGCTAGTGGTTTGAGGGGATCCCGATCCCATAGCAATCAGCCCCAGCATTTT.

This clonotype was counted many times. The size of this beta chain means little, since it is a stray read in a library made for alpha chains. CDR3 loop: CASSQEAGGPLAYNEQFF. The CDR3 nucleotides are TGTGCCAGCAGCCAAGAGGCGGGGGGGCCGTTAGCTTACAATGAGCAGTTCTTC. This chain joins TRBV3-1 and TRBJ2-1; 9 bases agree with TRBD2. The CDR3 sequence is 18 residues long. CDR1 and CDR2 (germline): LGHDT, YNNKEL (reference sequence). The V and J ends lost 0 bases and 4 bases, in that order; junction bases with no gene match: 10.

This clonotype is categorized as medium-sized. This beta chain represents an off-target read in a library built for alpha chains; its size is of limited meaning. V is TRBV3-1 and J is TRBJ1-6; no reliable D call. V lost 4 bases, J lost 9 bases, and 19 bases lay in between. From germline, CDR1 is LGHDT and CDR2 YNNKEL (reference sequence). The CDR3 is made up of 16 amino acids. This CDR3 reads CASSPSQLGDGSPLHF. In DNA, the CDR3 is TGTGCCAGCAGCCCTAGCCAGCTAGGCGATGGTTCACCCCTCCACTTT.

By proportion, this clonotype is medium-sized. The junction does not match germline at one end; this may be a read error. Being off target in a library aimed at alpha chains, this beta chain has a size of little meaning. The rearrangement links TRBV11-2 to TRBJ1-1; a possible D gene is TRBD1 (5 bases). This CDR3 contains 13 residues. The germline CDR1 and CDR2 sequences are SGHAT and FQNNGV. The DNA for the CDR3 is TGTGCCAGCAGTTTAGGTCGGGGGACTGAAGCTTTCTTT. Translating it yields CASSLGRGTEAFF. Looking up the rest from reference TRBV11-2 and TRBJ1-1 gives the full variable domain: EAGVAQSPRYKIIEKRQSVAFWCNPISGHATLYWYQQILGQGPKLLIQFQNNGVVDDSQLPKDRFSAERLKGVDSTLKIQPAKLEDSAVYLCASSLGRGTEAFFGQGTRLTVV.

This clonotype counts as medium-sized. The library was designed around alpha chains, so this beta chain is a stray read whose abundance carries little weight. The chain employs TRBV24-1 and TRBJ2-5, with TRBD2 identical over 7 bases. The germline V gene has CDR1 KGHDR and CDR2 SFDVKD. Losses at the gene ends were 5 bases for V and 2 bases for J; bases not matched to a gene: 4. The CDR3 has 14 amino acids. The CDR3 reads CATSVAGLQETQYF. Here the CDR3 DNA reads TGTGCCACCAGTGTAGCGGGCCTACAAGAGACCCAGTACTTC.

This clonotype is deemed medium-sized. With the library built for alpha chains, this beta chain is off target and its frequency is not meaningful. This chain uses TRBV29-1 with TRBJ2-7; a weak D match, TRBD1 (6 bases). Germline V gene sequence: CDR1 SQVTM, CDR2 ANQGSEA. With 6 bases removed from V and 6 bases from J, the gap between germline ends came to 12 bases. This CDR3 contains 11 residues. CDR3 sequence: CSVEQGPEQYF. For the CDR3, the DNA is TGCAGCGTAGAACAGGGACCCGAGCAGTACTTC.

This clonotype was recorded at least ten times. For a library built for alpha chains, this beta chain is a stray read; little rests on its size. This chain links TRBV7-2 with TRBJ2-3; 12 bases map to TRBD1. V shed 1 base, J shed 3 bases, and the junction held 2 bases outside the gene matches. The CDR3 runs to 16 residues. CDR1 and CDR2 from the germline V gene are SGHTA and FQGNSA. The CDR3 sequence is CASSLGGQGATDTQYF. For the CDR3, the DNA is TGTGCCAGCAGCTTAGGGGGACAGGGGGCTACAGATACGCAGTATTTT.

By share, this clonotype counts as large. Since the library was made to target alpha chains, this beta chain is a stray read and its abundance is not meaningful. The V and J genes are TRBV7-9 and TRBJ1-6; possibly TRBD1 for D (6 bases). V dropped 5 bases and J dropped 8 bases, with 16 bases sitting between them. This CDR3 is built from 15 residues. Germline V lookup: CDR1 SEHNR, CDR2 FQNEAQ (reference sequence). CDR3 coding DNA: TGTGCCAGCAGCGCCACTAGGGCAGGGGATTCACCCCTCCACTTT. Amino acid sequence: CASSATRAGDSPLHF.

This clonotype was observed at least ten times. In a library made to pick up alpha chains, this beta chain is a stray read with a size that means little. V and J are TRBV7-8 and TRBJ1-2; D possibly corresponds to TRBD1 (5 bases). The CDR3 sequence is 18 residues long. Germline loops: CDR1 SGHVS, CDR2 FQNEAQ. V was cut by 4 bases and J by 4 bases, with 25 bases left in between. For the CDR3, the DNA is TGTGCCAGCAGCTCCCGTCATATTACTACAGGAGGCTCCTATGGCTACACCTTC. This translates into CASSSRHITTGGSYGYTF.

A few counts support this clonotype. Possible read error: a much larger clone is one base away. This beta chain is off target for a library built for alpha chains, so its abundance means little. This chain uses TRBV12-3 or TRBV12-4 with TRBJ1-5; D may be TRBD1 (5 bases). The CDR3 runs 13 residues. The CDR3 DNA sequence: TGTGTCAGCAGTTTCTTACAGGATCAGCCCCAGCATTTT. Protein sequence: CVSSFLQDQPQHF.

This clonotype counts as medium-sized. Since it is a stray read in a library aimed at alpha chains, this beta chain has a size that is not meaningful. V gene TRBV28 combines with J gene TRBJ2-7; no reliable D call. CDR1 and CDR2 (germline): MDHEN, SYDVKM. V was shortened by 7 bases and J by 2 bases, with 15 bases between the two germline ends. The length of the CDR3 is 14 residues. CDR3 in DNA: TGTGCCAGCACCTTACCCTCCTCAGCCTACGAGCAGTACTTC. It translates to CASTLPSSAYEQYF.

In its sample, this clonotype ranks as medium-sized. This beta chain is an off-target read within a library intended for alpha chains, so its frequency means little. The chain is built from TRBV6-2 or TRBV6-3 and TRBJ2-1, with TRBD2 matching 10 bases. The V gene's germline CDR1 is MNHEY and CDR2 SVGEGT. Trimming at V came to 6 bases and at J to 6 bases, leaving 11 bases not matched to a gene. This CDR3 is 16 amino acids long. Written as DNA, the CDR3 is TGTGCCAGCAGCCCCATAGCGGGGGGAGCTTTCAATGAGCAGTTCTTC. Translated: CASSPIAGGAFNEQFF.

This clonotype ranks as medium-sized. This beta chain is a stray read from a library made for alpha chains; its abundance is not meaningful. The chain recombines TRBV2 with TRBJ2-3; D is perhaps TRBD2 (6 bases). Germline CDR1 is SNHLY and CDR2 is FYNNEI. The ends were cut back, 2 bases at V and 8 bases at J, with 14 bases in the middle. The CDR3 length is 14 residues. The DNA for the CDR3 is TGTGCCAGCAGTGAAAGGCGGGACTTAGGTACGCAGTATTTT. Amino acid sequence: CASSERRDLGTQYF.

In its sample, this clonotype was seen many times. Found in a library prepared for alpha chains, this beta chain is an off-target read, and its abundance has little meaning. V gene TRBV6-2 or TRBV6-3 combines with J gene TRBJ2-6; D may match TRBD1 or TRBD2 (6 bases each). CDR3 length: 18 amino acids. With 5 bases removed from V and 2 bases from J, the gap between germline ends came to 19 bases. Germline assignment: CDR1 MNHEY and CDR2 SVGEGT. In nucleotides, the CDR3 is TGTGCCAGCAGTCGGGGGCGAACCCTTGGAGCTGGGGCCAACGTCCTGACTTTC. It translates to CASSRGRTLGAGANVLTF.

This clonotype ranks as medium-sized (0.01 to 0.1%). Since the library was made to target alpha chains, this beta chain is a stray read and its abundance is not meaningful. The rearrangement uses TRBV20-1 and TRBJ1-5; the match to TRBD1 covers 7 bases. This CDR3 is built from 15 residues. Germline lookup yields CDR1 DFQATT and CDR2 SNEGSKA (reference sequence). J lost 7 bases, V lost 0 bases, and 9 bases had no gene match. CDR3 in amino acids: CSARENTGASQPQHF. Written as DNA, the CDR3 is TGCAGTGCTAGAGAAAATACAGGGGCATCCCAGCCCCAGCATTTT.

Of note for this clonotype: This beta chain appears as a stray read in a library generated for alpha chains; its size is not informative. This chain connects TRBV7-2 to TRBJ2-3; no firm D call. CDR1 SGHTA and CDR2 FQGNSA come from the germline V gene. V was clipped by 0 bases and J by 5 bases, with 6 bases between them. The CDR3 is 13 amino acids. The CDR3 region has the DNA TGTGCCAGCAGCTTAGCTGTTCAAGATACGCAGTATTTT. As protein: CASSLAVQDTQYF.